This T cell receptor beta chain was retrieved from a study of blood T cell repertoires in COVID-19. The CDR3 is 16 amino acids. The ends lost 0 bases at V and 4 bases at J; junction bases unmatched: 7. The germline V gene has CDR1 SGHNT and CDR2 YYREEE (reference sequence). The repertoire was sequenced with immunoSEQ multiplex PCR; TCRdb's copy has only in-frame clones and lacks some. Among 70,000 or so clones, over 75% were seen once, and the ten largest hold around 30%. The TCR was taken from a woman aged 80 or over with active or convalescent COVID-19. V and J are TRBV5-4 and TRBJ1-3; TRBD1 agrees at 7 bases. The sequenced material came from peripheral blood. CDR3 bases: TGTGCCAGCAGCTTGGAAGGGGGCTCGCGAGGAAACACCATATATTTT. Translation: CASSLEGGSRGNTIYF.